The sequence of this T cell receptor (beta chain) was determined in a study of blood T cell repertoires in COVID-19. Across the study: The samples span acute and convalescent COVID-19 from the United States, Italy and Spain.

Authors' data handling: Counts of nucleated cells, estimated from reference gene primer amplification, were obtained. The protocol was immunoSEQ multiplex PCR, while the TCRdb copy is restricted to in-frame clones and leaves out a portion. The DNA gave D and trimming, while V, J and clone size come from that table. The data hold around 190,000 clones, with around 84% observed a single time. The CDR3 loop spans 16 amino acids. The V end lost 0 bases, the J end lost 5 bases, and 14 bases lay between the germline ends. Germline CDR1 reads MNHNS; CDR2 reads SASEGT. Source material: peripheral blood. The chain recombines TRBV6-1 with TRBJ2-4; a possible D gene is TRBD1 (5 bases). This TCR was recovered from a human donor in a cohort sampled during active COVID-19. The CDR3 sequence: CASSEAWQGRQNIQYF. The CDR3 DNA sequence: TGTGCCAGCAGTGAAGCTTGGCAGGGAAGACAAAACATTCAGTACTTC.